Below, 25 T cell receptor beta chains from the same sample are listed, as sequenced in a study of blood T cell repertoires in COVID-19. The data were produced by immunoSEQ multiplex PCR, yet TCRdb's version contains in-frame clones alone and is incomplete. The sample has about 75,000 clones; about nine tenths are singletons. Sequenced material: peripheral blood. The receptors were gathered from a human donor in a cohort sampled during active COVID-19.

The chain is built from TRBV7-2 and TRBJ2-5; TRBD2 matches at 8 bases. Germline values: CDR1 SGHTA, CDR2 FQGNSA. CDR3 length equals 16 residues. V was clipped by 6 bases and J by 5 bases; unmatched bases: 14. The CDR3 sequence is CASSLSPGGPWETQYF. The CDR3 coding sequence is TGTGCCAGCAGTTTAAGTCCGGGGGGGCCGTGGGAGACCCAGTACTTC.

The chain joins TRBV4-3 to TRBJ1-1; maybe TRBD1 (6 bases). Germline values: CDR1 LGHNA, CDR2 YSLEER. V lost 0 bases and J 0 bases, leaving 8 bases between the germline ends. CDR3 length: 15 residues. The CDR3 region is CASSQDYRVNTEAFF. As DNA, the CDR3 is TGCGCCAGCAGCCAAGATTACAGGGTGAACACTGAAGCTTTCTTT.

This chain joins TRBV9 and TRBJ2-3, with TRBD2 matching over 7 bases. V was clipped by 0 bases and J by 1 base; unmatched bases: 5. The V gene's germline CDR1 is SGDLS and CDR2 YYNGEE. The CDR3 totals 16 residues. The CDR3 DNA follows: TGTGCCAGCAGCGTAGCGGCGGGAGAAGGCACAGATACGCAGTATTTT. This codes for CASSVAAGEGTDTQYF.

This clone has just a few counts. This chain joins TRBV7-8 and TRBJ1-5; D is unclear. Germline V gene sequence: CDR1 SGHVS, CDR2 FQNEAQ. The V and J ends lost 5 bases and 5 bases respectively, with 10 bases between them. The CDR3 consists of 13 residues. CDR3 sequence: CASSTARDQPQHF. CDR3 sequence (DNA): TGTGCCAGCAGCACCGCACGGGATCAGCCCCAGCATTTT.

CDR3 residues: CASSLASGTYNEQFF. Written as DNA, the CDR3 is TGTGCCAGCAGCTTAGCTAGCGGGACCTACAATGAGCAGTTCTTC. The chain carries TRBV7-9 and TRBJ2-1; 8 bases line up with TRBD2. This CDR3 is built from 15 residues. Germline trimming cut 0 bases from V and 2 bases from J; bases unmatched to any gene: 0. CDR1 and CDR2 (germline): SEHNR, FQNEAQ (reference sequence).

V usage is TRBV25-1 and J usage is TRBJ2-1, with TRBD2 identical over 7 bases. V was clipped by 1 base and J by 2 bases; unmatched bases: 8. CDR1 and CDR2 (germline): MGHDK, SYGVNS. The CDR3 covers 17 residues. The CDR3 here is CASSEFPSGATYNEQFF. For the CDR3, the DNA is TGTGCCAGCAGTGAATTCCCTAGCGGTGCTACCTACAATGAGCAGTTCTTC.

The chain has TRBV20-1 and TRBJ2-5; D call uncertain. CDR3 length equals 11 residues. Germline CDR1 is DFQATT and CDR2 is SNEGSKA (reference sequence). The V end was cut by 5 bases, the J end by 5 bases, with 9 bases between. CDR3 protein: CSAHRWETQYF. For the CDR3, the DNA is TGCAGTGCTCATCGGTGGGAGACCCAGTACTTC.

The rearrangement links TRBV5-1 to TRBJ1-3; D is unresolved. The CDR3 runs to 14 residues. Germline V gene data show CDR1 as SGHRS and CDR2 as YFSETQ. V lost 0 bases and J 8 bases, leaving 12 bases between the germline ends. CDR3 sequence (DNA): TGCGCCAGCAGCTTGGGCGGGCCAGAAGACACCATATATTTT. Its protein is CASSLGGPEDTIYF.

This chain joins TRBV28 and TRBJ2-1; TRBD1 is a possible D gene (5 bases). This CDR3 comprises 15 residues. Germline CDR1 reads MDHEN; CDR2 reads SYDVKM. Between the trimmed V and J ends, which lost 6 bases and 0 bases, there was a span of 12 bases. CDR3 residues: CASSRQPYSYNEQFF. CDR3 bases: TGTGCCAGCAGCCGACAGCCCTACTCCTACAATGAGCAGTTCTTC.

The V gene is TRBV4-3, the J gene TRBJ2-3; unclear D gene. Germline V CDR1 and CDR2: LGHNA, YSLEER. The CDR3 consists of 14 residues. The ends were cut back, 2 bases at V and 5 bases at J, with 11 bases in the middle. The DNA of the CDR3 is TGCGCCAGCAGCCAACGTTCCATCGGAGATACGCAGTATTTT. It codes for CASSQRSIGDTQYF.

The table lists this clone with a count of one. The chain is built from TRBV5-5 and TRBJ1-3; D is unclear. Germline V gene data show CDR1 as SGHKS and CDR2 as YYEKEE (reference sequence). Between the trimmed V and J ends, which lost 0 bases and 4 bases, there was a span of 8 bases. The CDR3 contains 14 residues. CDR3 region: CASSLVPGGNTIYF. The CDR3 DNA reads as TGTGCCAGCAGCTTGGTACCCGGGGGAAACACCATATATTTT.

The chain links TRBV5-4 to TRBJ2-3; 9 bases are shared with TRBD1. Germline CDR1 reads SGHNT; CDR2 reads YYREEE (reference sequence). V gave up 8 bases and J gave up 4 bases; unmatched junction bases: 2. The CDR3 contains 12 residues. The CDR3 reads CASRQGADTQYF. The DNA for the CDR3 is TGTGCCAGTCGACAGGGGGCAGATACGCAGTATTTT.

In the case of this clone: A read error may produce the germline difference seen at one junction end. The chain joins TRBV25-1 to TRBJ2-1, with 12 bases fitting TRBD2. This CDR3 is 16 amino acids long. The germline CDR1 and CDR2 sequences are MGHDK and SYGVNS. DNA for the CDR3: TGTGCCAGCAGTGAGCCTAGCGGGAGGGCCTACGATGAGCAGTTCTTC. Its translation: CASSEPSGRAYDEQFF.

This sequence joins TRBV30 and TRBJ2-3; TRBD2 matches 11 bases. J gave up 0 bases and V 1 base, and 6 bases lay outside the gene matches. The CDR3 totals 17 residues. Germline V gives CDR1 GTSNPN, CDR2 SVGIG (reference sequence). The CDR3 is CAWSGKTSGKSTDTQYF. CDR3 nucleotides: TGTGCCTGGAGTGGGAAGACTAGCGGGAAAAGCACAGATACGCAGTATTTT.

The CDR3 DNA follows: TGTGCCACCAGTGACAACAGGGGCGGGTCCTACGAGCAGTACTTC. Protein: CATSDNRGGSYEQYF. The chain joins TRBV24-1 to TRBJ2-7; 7 nucleotides agree with TRBD1. This CDR3 contains 15 residues. Germline CDR1 and CDR2: KGHDR and SFDVKD. The junction had 6 bases not matched to a gene; V was cut back by 4 bases and J by 1 base.

The chain couples TRBV19 to TRBJ2-7; D is ambiguous. V lost 2 bases and J lost 0, with 11 bases in between. Germline CDR1 LNHDA, CDR2 SQIVND (reference sequence). The CDR3 covers 15 residues. The CDR3: CASSITSGYSYEQYF. The CDR3 DNA follows: TGTGCCAGTAGTATAACCTCAGGTTACTCCTACGAGCAGTACTTC.

This clone is a singleton in its sample. The V call is TRBV7-2, the J call TRBJ2-4; D is ambiguous. The V and J ends lost 5 bases and 6 bases respectively, with 8 bases between them. The CDR3 contains 12 residues. CDR1 and CDR2 (germline): SGHTA, FQGNSA. CDR3 sequence reads: CASSLDTNIQYF. In DNA, the CDR3 is TGTGCCAGCAGCCTCGACACAAACATTCAGTACTTC. Full variable domain (outside the CDR3, taken from reference TRBV7-2 and TRBJ2-4): GAGVSQSPSNKVTEKGKDVELRCDPISGHTALYWYRQSLGQGLEFLIYFQGNSAPDKSGLPSDRFSAERTGGSVSTLTIQRTQQEDSAVYLCASSLDTNIQYFGAGTRLSVL.

The sample holds a few counts of this clone. This chain joins TRBV7-9 and TRBJ2-7; 8 nucleotides match TRBD1. V lost 11 bases to trimming and J lost 3 bases; unmatched junction nucleotides: 9. This CDR3 spans 13 amino acids. Germline V gene data show CDR1 as SEHNR and CDR2 as FQNEAQ (reference sequence). In nucleotides, the CDR3 is TGTGCCCCCAGGGGGACAGGTCGCTACGAGCAGTACTTC. Residues: CAPRGTGRYEQYF. Complete variable domain (other parts from reference TRBV7-9 and TRBJ2-7): DTGVSQNPRHKITKRGQNVTFRCDPISEHNRLYWYRQTLGQGPEFLTYFQNEAQLEKSRLLSDRFSAERPKGSFSTLEIQRTEQGDSAMYLCAPRGTGRYEQYFGPGTRLTVT.

The V call is TRBV4-1, the J call TRBJ2-3; the D gene is possibly TRBD2 (5 bases). This CDR3 comprises 16 residues. CDR1 MGHRA and CDR2 YSYEKL come from the germline V gene. V dropped 3 bases and J dropped 2 bases, with 15 bases sitting between them. The CDR3 DNA is TGCGCCAGCAGCCAGACCGAGCGGACGACCACAGATACGCAGTATTTT. Residues: CASSQTERTTTDTQYF.

In its sample, this clone was seen once. The chain has TRBV5-6 and TRBJ2-7, with D uncertain. The germline gives CDR1 SGHDT, CDR2 YYEEEE. V lost 0 bases, J lost 2 bases, and 6 bases lay in between. This CDR3 contains 13 residues. As DNA, the CDR3 is TGTGCCAGCAGCTTGGCCGGTACCTACGAGCAGTACTTC. Its protein product is CASSLAGTYEQYF.

The V and J genes are TRBV18 and TRBJ2-3, with 8 bases lining up with TRBD1. J was trimmed by 2 bases and V by 2 bases; bases with no gene match: 6. The germline V gene encodes CDR1 KGHSH and CDR2 LQKENI. The CDR3 covers 16 residues. The CDR3 loop reads CASSPGTQGATDTQYF. Here the CDR3 DNA reads TGTGCCAGCTCACCAGGGACTCAGGGGGCCACAGATACGCAGTATTTT.

V and J are TRBV10-1 and TRBJ2-1, with 8 bases that match TRBD2. In germline, CDR1 is WNHNN, CDR2 SYGVQD (reference sequence). V trimming: 6 bases; J trimming: 5 bases; junction bases outside the gene matches: 9. CDR3 length: 15 residues. CDR3 loop: CASSAGGAGDNEQFF. The CDR3 DNA reads as TGCGCCAGCAGCGCTGGGGGAGCGGGGGACAATGAGCAGTTCTTC.

This clone was seen more than once but under ten times. This rearrangement joins TRBV10-2 to TRBJ2-1, with 11 nucleotides matching TRBD2. Per germline, CDR1 WSHSY and CDR2 SAAADI. CDR3 length: 15 residues. Trimming removed 6 bases from V and 6 bases from J; junction bases left unmatched: 7. The CDR3 reads CASRPLAGGSNEQFF. Here the CDR3 DNA reads TGCGCCAGCAGGCCCCTAGCGGGGGGCTCCAATGAGCAGTTCTTC.

This rearrangement joins TRBV5-4 to TRBJ2-7; 9 bases are a match to TRBD1. The CDR3 extends over 13 amino acids. Germline-derived CDR1 and CDR2 are SGHNT and YYREEE (reference sequence). Losses at the gene ends were 4 bases for V and 7 bases for J; bases not matched to a gene: 6. CDR3 sequence reads: CASSRTGENEQYF. CDR3 in DNA: TGTGCCAGCAGCCGGACAGGGGAAAATGAGCAGTACTTC.

The V and J genes are TRBV18 and TRBJ2-3; maybe TRBD2 (5 bases). Trimming cost V 3 bases and J 2 bases, with 12 bases left between them. Looked up from germline, CDR1 is KGHSH and CDR2 is LQKENI. The CDR3 is 15 amino acids. The CDR3 region is CASSPRRENTDTQYF. CDR3 bases: TGTGCCAGCTCACCCCGCCGGGAAAACACAGATACGCAGTATTTT.